This TCR beta chain stems from a study of untreated major depressive disorder (dated by TCRdb to the late 2010s). Concerning the study at large: A cross-sectional case-control design was used to compare T cell phenotype and TCR repertoire between antidepressant-free major depressive disorder patients and individually matched non-depressed controls. Sequencing followed up flow-cytometry Vbeta 5.1, Vbeta 11 and Vbeta 22 usage differences observed in the whole cohort.

The Qiagen DNeasy Blood and Tissue Kit was used to extract total genomic DNA from the purified CD4+ T cells. The TCRbeta CDR3 region, defined according to IMGT, was amplified and sequenced using immunoSEQ immunosequencing protocols. In the paper's pipeline: Preprocessing of raw sequence data for PCR and sequencing error correction was performed by the immunoSEQ service. Data were loaded into the immunoSEQ Analyzer and further analyzed with VDJtools v1.0.7. The paired Wilcoxon signed-rank test was used to test for differences between patients and controls. Not all clones reach the TCRdb copy of this immuneACCESS table, which keeps in-frame sequences only. Checked studies attribute under half of the gap to unresolved V genes and leave the rest unexplained. The DNA gave D and trimming, while V, J and clone size come from that table. For this sample there are around 23,000 clones; about 90% appear just once. The ten largest clones take up 0.55% to 0.9% of the sample.

What the study reported, not specific to this receptor: In CD4+ T cells, sequencing confirmed that depressed patients used TRBV05-01 (Vbeta 5.1) more than controls did, with a one-tailed test giving p = 0.040. In the sequencing data, TRBV25-01 and TRBV02-01 usage matched the flow-cytometry pattern without reaching statistical significance. For the sequencing comparisons, one-tailed planned tests were applied to only three Vbeta families that had been selected in advance. In every sequenced subject, the top five TRBV05-01 clones were all identified as private clones. Because of strict matching and exclusion criteria, the study sample was comparatively small, which limits how generalizable the findings are.

Note on this clone: Its specific antigen is unknown. Base quality data are lacking; no much larger clone is found one base away.

Compared with germline, V lacks 5 bases and J lacks 5 bases; bases without a gene match: 4. Taken from the germline V gene (reference sequence), the CDR1 and CDR2 loops are SEHNR and FQNEAQ. From the cysteine through the phenylalanine, the CDR3 covers 14 amino acids. Just the 42-base CDR3 DNA is kept, in frame starting at base 1. Each depressed patient was pairwise matched to a non-depressed control for sex, age, current smoking status and body mass index. Every participant was of European descent. Patients had a DSM-IV diagnosis of major depressive disorder with a Hamilton Rating Scale for Depression score of at least 18. Patients had been free of any psychiatric medication, including antidepressants, for at least 8 weeks before enrollment. Among patients, depression severity was moderate to severe. Major medical conditions, Axis I/II comorbidities, regular medication or illicit drug use, and drinking over 100 g alcohol weekly were applied as exclusion criteria for all participants. Around 28 ml of peripheral blood was drawn into EDTA tubes from each participant. Magnetic negative selection with the BD IMag Human CD4 T Lymphocyte Enrichment Set was used to purify CD4+ T cells from thawed PBMCs. A purity of around 94% was typically achieved with the CD4+ enrichment method, as confirmed by flow cytometry. A subgroup of about five case-control pairs, selected blind to chemokine receptor expression and flow-cytometric repertoire skewing results, was subjected to TCRbeta sequencing. Every blood sample was taken in the morning at 8:00 a.m., and Ficoll-Hypaque gradient centrifugation was used to isolate PBMCs. PBMCs were cryopreserved by gradual cooling to -80 degrees C and were kept in liquid nitrogen until assay.

The receptor was isolated from a woman in her thirties with major depressive disorder. Sequenced: CD4+ T cells from PBMCs. The rearranged segments are TRBV7-9 and TRBJ1-1; 11 bases in the middle match TRBD1. Here is the DNA: TGTGCCAGCAGCCTGGGACAGGGGGAGACTGAAGCTTTCTTT. It encodes CASSLGQGETEAFF.